Listed here is a single TCR beta chain. Its matching antigen is unknown. This sample is drawn from a study of shared clonotypes between healthy human individuals. Findings and caveats of the study: A few donors had 4% to 6.5% of their naive CD4 clonotypes in common. What limited the represented genetic and exposure-history diversity was the small number of donors. The rarefaction results pointed to incomplete sorted-subset sequencing despite large depth. Memory subsets had estimated richness that was generally smaller than that of naive subsets.

Naivety among CD8 cells was defined by CD45RO negativity and positive CCR7 selection, thereby excluding terminally differentiated effector memory CD45RA+ cells. Some clones are missing from TCRdb's copy, which holds only in-frame ones; the method was immunoSEQ multiplex PCR. This table has roughly 590,000 clones, 95% to 96% appearing once. Germline V gene data show CDR1 as MDHEN and CDR2 as SYDVKM. This CDR3 has 14 amino acids. Trimming pared 5 bases from V and 0 bases from J, leaving 8 bases between. This TCR was recovered from a woman aged 30 to 39 in good health. This chain links TRBV28 with TRBJ1-3, with D unresolved. The specimen sequenced was naive CD8+ T cells sorted from blood. CDR3: CASSAGNSGNTIYF. The CDR3 DNA reads TGTGCCAGCAGTGCAGGAAACTCTGGAAACACCATATATTTT.